This TCR beta chain is drawn from a study of blood T cell repertoires in COVID-19. Looking at the study overall: Spain, Italy and the United States supplied samples that represented acute and convalescent COVID-19. T cells, B-cell-depleted T cells, or PBMCs provided the cDNA or gDNA that served as material.

Original data processing: Researchers report that nucleated cell counts were estimated from reference gene primer amplification. Clones were sequenced by immunoSEQ multiplex PCR, and TCRdb holds only the in-frame ones, with some missing. V, J and clone size reflect that table, while D and trimming were determined from the DNA. The sample has fewer than 250,000 clones, approximately 87% seen once. Trimming took 10 bases from V and 4 from J; bases not matched to a gene: 12. CDR3 length: 15 amino acids. Germline lookup yields CDR1 ENHRY and CDR2 SYGVKD. The chain joins TRBV10-3 to TRBJ2-5, with 10 bases aligning to TRBD2. The source of this sequence is a woman in her forties or fifties with acute or convalescent COVID-19. The sample taken for sequencing was peripheral blood. The CDR3 sequence: CASWRLAGARETQYF. The CDR3 DNA reads TGTGCCAGTTGGCGGCTAGCGGGGGCTCGAGAGACCCAGTACTTC.